This T cell receptor beta chain stems from a study of cytomegalovirus exposure and HLA in healthy donors. Study summary: The same platform as the roughly 670 first-cohort repertoires was used for the 100 to 150 validation repertoires, a later analysis reported. Study-wide points: The dataset shows that most TCR sequences were rare, while some public TCRs occurred in many donors. 150 to 200 TCR beta chains were listed as cytomegalovirus-associated. High sensitivity and specificity were reportedly achieved when the classifier diagnosed cytomegalovirus status.

The CDR3 contains 16 residues. Looked up from germline, CDR1 is MNHEY and CDR2 is SVGAGI. V trimming: 2 bases; J trimming: 1 base; junction bases outside the gene matches: 0. Here immunoSEQ multiplex PCR was the method, and the copy in TCRdb shows in-frame clones only, minus some. The profile shows some 64,000 clones, approximately 97% of them singletons. As to this clone: Antigen: not known.

The sample was PBMCs. This clonotype originated in a woman aged 18-29 years in good health and CMV-seropositive. The rearrangement uses TRBV6-5 and TRBJ2-2; TRBD2 aligns across 11 bases. As DNA, the CDR3 is TGTGCCAGCAGTTACGGACTAGCGGGGAACACCGGGGAGCTGTTTTTT. This encodes CASSYGLAGNTGELFF.